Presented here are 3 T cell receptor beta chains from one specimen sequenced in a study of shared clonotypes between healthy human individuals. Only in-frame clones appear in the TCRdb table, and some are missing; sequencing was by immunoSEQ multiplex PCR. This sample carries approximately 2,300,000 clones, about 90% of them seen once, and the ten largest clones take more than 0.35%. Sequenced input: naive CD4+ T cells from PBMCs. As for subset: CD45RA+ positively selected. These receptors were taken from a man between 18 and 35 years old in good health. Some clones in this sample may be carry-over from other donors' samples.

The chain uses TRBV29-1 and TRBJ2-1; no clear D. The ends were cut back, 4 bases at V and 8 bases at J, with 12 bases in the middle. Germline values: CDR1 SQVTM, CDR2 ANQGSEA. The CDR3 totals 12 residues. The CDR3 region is CSVGVGWDEQFF. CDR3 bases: TGCAGCGTTGGGGTTGGCTGGGATGAGCAGTTCTTC.

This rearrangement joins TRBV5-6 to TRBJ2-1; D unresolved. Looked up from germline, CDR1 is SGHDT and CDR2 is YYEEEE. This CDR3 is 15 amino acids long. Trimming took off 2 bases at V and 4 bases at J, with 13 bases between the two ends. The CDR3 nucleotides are TGTGCCAGCAGCTTTGGTCCTTCCAGGTACAATGAGCAGTTCTTC. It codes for CASSFGPSRYNEQFF.

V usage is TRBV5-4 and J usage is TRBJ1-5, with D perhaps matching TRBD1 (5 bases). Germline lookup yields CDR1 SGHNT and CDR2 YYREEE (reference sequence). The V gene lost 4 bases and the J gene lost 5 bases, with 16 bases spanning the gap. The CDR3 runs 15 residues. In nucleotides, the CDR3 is TGTGCCAGCAGCCGATACGGGTCCAGGGATCAGCCCCAGCATTTT. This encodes CASSRYGSRDQPQHF. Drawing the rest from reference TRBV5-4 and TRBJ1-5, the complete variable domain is ETGVTQSPTHLIKTRGQQVTLRCSSQSGHNTVSWYQQALGQGPQFIFQYYREEENGRGNFPPRFSGLQFPNYSSELNVNALELDDSALYLCASSRYGSRDQPQHFGDGTRLSIL.